The present TCR beta chain was sequenced within a study of blood T cell repertoires in COVID-19. Profiled with immunoSEQ multiplex PCR; TCRdb holds only in-frame clones, not every one. The table records roughly 260,000 clones, about 89% of them present only once. The CDR3 totals 15 residues. V gave up 6 bases and J gave up 7 bases, with 19 bases separating them. Germline CDR1 MDHEN, CDR2 SYDVKM. The chain links TRBV28 to TRBJ1-5; the D gene is possibly TRBD1 (6 bases). The sequence came from a woman in her late teens or twenties who had recovered from COVID-19. The sequencing sample was made of PBMCs or T cells enriched from blood (not recorded which). CDR3 residues: CASSPFKGERQPQHF. The CDR3 nucleotides are TGTGCCAGCAGCCCATTCAAGGGGGAGAGACAGCCCCAGCATTTT. The complete variable domain, with remaining parts taken from reference TRBV28 and TRBJ1-5, reads DVKVTQSSRYLVKRTGEKVFLECVQDMDHENMFWYRQDPGLGLRLIYFSYDVKMKEKGDIPEGYSVSREKKERFSLILESASTNQTSMYLCASSPFKGERQPQHFGDGTRLSIL.